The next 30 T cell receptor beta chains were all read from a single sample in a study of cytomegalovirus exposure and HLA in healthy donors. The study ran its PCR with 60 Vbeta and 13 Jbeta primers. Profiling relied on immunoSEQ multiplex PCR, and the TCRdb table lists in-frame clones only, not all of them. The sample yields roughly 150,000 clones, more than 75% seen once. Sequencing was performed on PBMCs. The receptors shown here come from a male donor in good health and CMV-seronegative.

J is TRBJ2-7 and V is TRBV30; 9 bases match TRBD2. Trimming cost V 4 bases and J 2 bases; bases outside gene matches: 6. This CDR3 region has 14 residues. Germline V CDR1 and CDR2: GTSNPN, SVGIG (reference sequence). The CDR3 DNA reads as TGTGCCTGGACAATTAGCGGGAGCCCCTACGAGCAGTACTTC. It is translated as CAWTISGSPYEQYF.

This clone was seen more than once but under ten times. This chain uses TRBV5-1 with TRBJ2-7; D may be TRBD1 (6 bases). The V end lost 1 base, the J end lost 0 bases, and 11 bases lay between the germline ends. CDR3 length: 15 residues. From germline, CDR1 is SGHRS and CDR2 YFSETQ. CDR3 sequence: CASSLMTGSSYEQYF. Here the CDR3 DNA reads TGCGCCAGCAGCTTGATGACAGGCAGCTCCTACGAGCAGTACTTC. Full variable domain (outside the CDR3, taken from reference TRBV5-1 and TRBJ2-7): KAGVTQTPRYLIKTRGQQVTLSCSPISGHRSVSWYQQTPGQGLQFLFEYFSETQRNKGNFPGRFSGRQFSNSRSEMNVSTLELGDSALYLCASSLMTGSSYEQYFGPGTRLTVT.

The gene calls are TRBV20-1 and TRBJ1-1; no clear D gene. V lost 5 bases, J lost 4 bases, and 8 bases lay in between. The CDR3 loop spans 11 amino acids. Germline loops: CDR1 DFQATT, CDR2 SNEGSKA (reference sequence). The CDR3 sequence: CSAFPFTEAFF. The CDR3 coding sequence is TGCAGTGCTTTTCCATTCACTGAAGCTTTCTTT.

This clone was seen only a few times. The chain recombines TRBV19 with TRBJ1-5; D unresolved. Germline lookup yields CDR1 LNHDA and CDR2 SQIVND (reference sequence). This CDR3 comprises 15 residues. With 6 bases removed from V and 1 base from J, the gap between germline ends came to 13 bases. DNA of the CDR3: TGTGCCAGTAGAGAGGGCAGCCCGAGCAATCAGCCCCAGCATTTT. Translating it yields CASREGSPSNQPQHF.

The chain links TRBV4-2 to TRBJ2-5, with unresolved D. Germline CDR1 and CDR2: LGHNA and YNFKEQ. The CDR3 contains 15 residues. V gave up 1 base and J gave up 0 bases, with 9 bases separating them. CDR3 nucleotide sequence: TGTGCCAGCAGCCAAGGAACAAAAGACCAAGAGACCCAGTACTTC. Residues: CASSQGTKDQETQYF.

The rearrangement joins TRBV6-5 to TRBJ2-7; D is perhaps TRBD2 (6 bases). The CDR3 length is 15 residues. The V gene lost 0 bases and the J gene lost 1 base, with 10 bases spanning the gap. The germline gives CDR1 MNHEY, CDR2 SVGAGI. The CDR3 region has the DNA TGTGCCAGCAGTTACTCCCGGGACTCGTCCTACGAGCAGTACTTC. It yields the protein CASSYSRDSSYEQYF.

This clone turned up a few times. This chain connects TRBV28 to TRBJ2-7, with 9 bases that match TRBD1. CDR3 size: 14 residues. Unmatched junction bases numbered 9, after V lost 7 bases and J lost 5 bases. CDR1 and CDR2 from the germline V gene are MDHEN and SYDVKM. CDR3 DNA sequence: TGTGCCAGCATGCCGGGACAGGGATTCCACGAGCAGTACTTC. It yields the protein CASMPGQGFHEQYF. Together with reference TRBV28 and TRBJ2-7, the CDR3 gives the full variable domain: DVKVTQSSRYLVKRTGEKVFLECVQDMDHENMFWYRQDPGLGLRLIYFSYDVKMKEKGDIPEGYSVSREKKERFSLILESASTNQTSMYLCASMPGQGFHEQYFGPGTRLTVT.

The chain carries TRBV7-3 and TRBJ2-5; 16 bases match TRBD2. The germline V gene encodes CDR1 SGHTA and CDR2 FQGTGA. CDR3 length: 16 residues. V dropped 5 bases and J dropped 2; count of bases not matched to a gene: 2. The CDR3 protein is CASSQGLAGGQETQYF. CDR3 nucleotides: TGTGCCAGCAGCCAGGGACTAGCGGGAGGGCAAGAGACCCAGTACTTC.

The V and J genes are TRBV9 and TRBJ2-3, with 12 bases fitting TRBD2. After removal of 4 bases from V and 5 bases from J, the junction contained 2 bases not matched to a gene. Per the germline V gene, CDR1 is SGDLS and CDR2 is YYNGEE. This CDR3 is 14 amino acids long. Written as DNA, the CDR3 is TGTGCCAGCAGCTTGACTAGCGGGGGAGATACGCAGTATTTT. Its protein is CASSLTSGGDTQYF.

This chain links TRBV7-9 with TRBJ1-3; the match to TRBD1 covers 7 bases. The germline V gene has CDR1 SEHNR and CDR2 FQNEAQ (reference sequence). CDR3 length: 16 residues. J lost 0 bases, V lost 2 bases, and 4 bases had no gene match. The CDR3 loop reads CASSLLQGLSGNTIYF. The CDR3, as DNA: TGTGCCAGCAGCTTACTACAGGGGCTCTCTGGAAACACCATATATTTT.

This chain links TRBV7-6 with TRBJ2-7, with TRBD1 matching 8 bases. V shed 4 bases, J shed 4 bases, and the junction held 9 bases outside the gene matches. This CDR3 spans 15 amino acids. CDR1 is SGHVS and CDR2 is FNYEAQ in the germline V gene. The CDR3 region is CASSYGTGIRYEQYF. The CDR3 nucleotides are TGTGCCAGCAGCTACGGGACAGGCATTCGGTACGAGCAGTACTTC.

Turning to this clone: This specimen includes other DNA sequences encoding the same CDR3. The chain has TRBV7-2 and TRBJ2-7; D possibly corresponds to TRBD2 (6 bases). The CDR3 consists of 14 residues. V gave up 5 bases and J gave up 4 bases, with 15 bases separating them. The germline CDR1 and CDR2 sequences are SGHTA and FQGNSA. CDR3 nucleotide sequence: TGTGCCAGCAGCCCCCAGGGCGGGACGTACGAGCAGTACTTC. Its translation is CASSPQGGTYEQYF. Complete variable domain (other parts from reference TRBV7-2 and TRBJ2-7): GAGVSQSPSNKVTEKGKDVELRCDPISGHTALYWYRQSLGQGLEFLIYFQGNSAPDKSGLPSDRFSAERTGGSVSTLTIQRTQQEDSAVYLCASSPQGGTYEQYFGPGTRLTVT.

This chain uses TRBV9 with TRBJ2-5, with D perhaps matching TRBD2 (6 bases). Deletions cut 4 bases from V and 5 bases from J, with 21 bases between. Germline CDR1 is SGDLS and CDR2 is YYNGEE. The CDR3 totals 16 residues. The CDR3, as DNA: TGTGCCAGCAGCCCCCTCGGTTGGCTGCGGGGTGAGACCCAGTACTTC. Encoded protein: CASSPLGWLRGETQYF.

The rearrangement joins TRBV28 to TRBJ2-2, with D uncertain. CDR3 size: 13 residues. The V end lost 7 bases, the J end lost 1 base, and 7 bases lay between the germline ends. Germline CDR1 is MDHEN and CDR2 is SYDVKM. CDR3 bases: TGTGCCAGCAACCTCAGGAACACCGGGGAGCTGTTTTTT. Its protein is CASNLRNTGELFF. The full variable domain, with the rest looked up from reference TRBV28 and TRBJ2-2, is DVKVTQSSRYLVKRTGEKVFLECVQDMDHENMFWYRQDPGLGLRLIYFSYDVKMKEKGDIPEGYSVSREKKERFSLILESASTNQTSMYLCASNLRNTGELFFGEGSRLTVL.

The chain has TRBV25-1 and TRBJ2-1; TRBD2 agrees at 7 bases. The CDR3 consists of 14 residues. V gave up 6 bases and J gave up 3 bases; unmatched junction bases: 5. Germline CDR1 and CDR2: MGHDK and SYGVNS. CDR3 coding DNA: TGTGCCAGCAGACCAACTAGCGACTACAATGAGCAGTTCTTC. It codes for CASRPTSDYNEQFF. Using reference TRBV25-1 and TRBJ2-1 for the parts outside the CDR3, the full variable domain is EADIYQTPRYLVIGTGKKITLECSQTMGHDKMYWYQQDPGMELHLIHYSYGVNSTEKGDLSSESTVSRIRTEHFPLTLESARPSHTSQYLCASRPTSDYNEQFFGPGTRLTVL.

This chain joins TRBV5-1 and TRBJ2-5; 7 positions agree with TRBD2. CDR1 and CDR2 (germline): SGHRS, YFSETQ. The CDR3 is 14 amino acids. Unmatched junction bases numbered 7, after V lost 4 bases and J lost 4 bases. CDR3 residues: CASSAMRELETQYF. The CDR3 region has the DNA TGCGCCAGCAGCGCAATGCGGGAGTTAGAGACCCAGTACTTC. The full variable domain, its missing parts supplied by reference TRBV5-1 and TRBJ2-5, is KAGVTQTPRYLIKTRGQQVTLSCSPISGHRSVSWYQQTPGQGLQFLFEYFSETQRNKGNFPGRFSGRQFSNSRSEMNVSTLELGDSALYLCASSAMRELETQYFGPGTRLLVL.

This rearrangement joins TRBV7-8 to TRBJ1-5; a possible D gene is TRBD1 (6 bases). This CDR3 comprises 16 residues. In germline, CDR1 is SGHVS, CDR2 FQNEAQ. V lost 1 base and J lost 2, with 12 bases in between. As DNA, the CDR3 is TGTGCCAGCAGCTTAGGCAGGGGATTAGGCAATCAGCCCCAGCATTTT. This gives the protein CASSLGRGLGNQPQHF.

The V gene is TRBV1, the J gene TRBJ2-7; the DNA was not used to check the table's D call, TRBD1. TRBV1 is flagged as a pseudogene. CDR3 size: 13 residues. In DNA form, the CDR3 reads TGCACCAGCAGGATGACAGTCGACTACGAGCAGTACTTC. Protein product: CTSRMTVDYEQYF.

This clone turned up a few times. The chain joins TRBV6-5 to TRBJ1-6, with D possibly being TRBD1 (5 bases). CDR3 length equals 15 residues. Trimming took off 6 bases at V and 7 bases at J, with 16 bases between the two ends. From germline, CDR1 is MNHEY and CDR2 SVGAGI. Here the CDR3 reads CASSPEGIMNSPLHF. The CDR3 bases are TGTGCCAGCAGCCCGGAGGGGATCATGAATTCACCCCTCCACTTT.

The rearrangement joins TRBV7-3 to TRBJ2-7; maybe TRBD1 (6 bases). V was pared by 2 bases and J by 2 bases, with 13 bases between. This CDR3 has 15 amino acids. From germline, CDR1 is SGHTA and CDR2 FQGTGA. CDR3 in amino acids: CASSLETGSTYEQYF. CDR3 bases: TGTGCCAGCAGCTTAGAGACAGGATCGACCTACGAGCAGTACTTC.

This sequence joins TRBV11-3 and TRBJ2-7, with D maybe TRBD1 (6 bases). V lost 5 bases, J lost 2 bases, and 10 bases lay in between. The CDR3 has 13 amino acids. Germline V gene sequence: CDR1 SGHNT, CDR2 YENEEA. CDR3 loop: CASSPRDTYEQYF. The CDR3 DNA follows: TGTGCCAGCAGCCCCCGGGACACCTACGAGCAGTACTTC.

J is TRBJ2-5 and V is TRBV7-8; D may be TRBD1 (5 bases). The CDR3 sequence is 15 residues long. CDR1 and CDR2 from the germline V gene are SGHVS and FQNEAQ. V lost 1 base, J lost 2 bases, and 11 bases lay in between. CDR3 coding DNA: TGTGCCAGCAGCTTAGATTTCAGACAGCAAGAGACCCAGTACTTC. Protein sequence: CASSLDFRQQETQYF.

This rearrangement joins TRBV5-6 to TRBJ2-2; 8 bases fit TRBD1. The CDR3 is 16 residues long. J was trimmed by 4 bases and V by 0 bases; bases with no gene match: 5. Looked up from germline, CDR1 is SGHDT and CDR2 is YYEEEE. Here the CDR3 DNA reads TGTGCCAGCAGCTTGGGTTTGACAGGGGTCACCGGGGAGCTGTTTTTT. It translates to CASSLGLTGVTGELFF.

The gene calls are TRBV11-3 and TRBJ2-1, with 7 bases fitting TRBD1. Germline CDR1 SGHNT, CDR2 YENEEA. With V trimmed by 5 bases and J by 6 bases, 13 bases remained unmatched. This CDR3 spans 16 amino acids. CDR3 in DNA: TGTGCCAGCAGCCTAAACGGGGCAGGGGGTTTCAATGAGCAGTTCTTC. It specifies CASSLNGAGGFNEQFF.

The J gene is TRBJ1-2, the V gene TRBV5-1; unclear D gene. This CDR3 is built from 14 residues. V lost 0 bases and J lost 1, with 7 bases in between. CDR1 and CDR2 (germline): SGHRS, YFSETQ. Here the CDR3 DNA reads TGCGCCAGCAGCTTGGGGCAGAATAACTATGGCTACACCTTC. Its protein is CASSLGQNNYGYTF.

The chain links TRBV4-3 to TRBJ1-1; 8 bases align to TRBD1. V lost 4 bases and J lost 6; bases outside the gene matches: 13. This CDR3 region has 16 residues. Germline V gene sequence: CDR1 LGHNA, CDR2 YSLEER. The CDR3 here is CASSRLRGQGAAEAFF. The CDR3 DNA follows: TGCGCCAGCAGCCGCCTTAGGGGGCAGGGGGCGGCTGAAGCTTTCTTT.

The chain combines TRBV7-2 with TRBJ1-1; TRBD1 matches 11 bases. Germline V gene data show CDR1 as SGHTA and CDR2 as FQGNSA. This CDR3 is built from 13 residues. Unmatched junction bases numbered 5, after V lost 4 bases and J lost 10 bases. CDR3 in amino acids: CASSSGQGAGAFF. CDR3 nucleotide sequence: TGTGCCAGCAGCTCCGGACAGGGGGCGGGAGCTTTCTTT. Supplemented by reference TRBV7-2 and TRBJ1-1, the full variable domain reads GAGVSQSPSNKVTEKGKDVELRCDPISGHTALYWYRQSLGQGLEFLIYFQGNSAPDKSGLPSDRFSAERTGGSVSTLTIQRTQQEDSAVYLCASSSGQGAGAFFGQGTRLTVV.

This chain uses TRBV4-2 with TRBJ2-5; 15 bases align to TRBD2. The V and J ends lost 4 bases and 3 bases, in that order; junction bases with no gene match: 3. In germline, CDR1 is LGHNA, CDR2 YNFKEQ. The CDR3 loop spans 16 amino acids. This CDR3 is CASSPGLAGGKETQYF. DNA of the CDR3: TGTGCCAGCAGCCCCGGACTAGCGGGGGGGAAAGAGACCCAGTACTTC.

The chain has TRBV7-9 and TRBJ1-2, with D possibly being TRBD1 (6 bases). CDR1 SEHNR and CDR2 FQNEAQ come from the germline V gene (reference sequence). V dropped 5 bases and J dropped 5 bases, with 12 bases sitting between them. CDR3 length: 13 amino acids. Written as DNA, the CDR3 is TGTGCCAGCAGCCGGACAGAGGGTTATGGCTACACCTTC. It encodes CASSRTEGYGYTF. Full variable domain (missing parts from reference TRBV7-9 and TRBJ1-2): DTGVSQNPRHKITKRGQNVTFRCDPISEHNRLYWYRQTLGQGPEFLTYFQNEAQLEKSRLLSDRFSAERPKGSFSTLEIQRTEQGDSAMYLCASSRTEGYGYTFGSGTRLTVV.

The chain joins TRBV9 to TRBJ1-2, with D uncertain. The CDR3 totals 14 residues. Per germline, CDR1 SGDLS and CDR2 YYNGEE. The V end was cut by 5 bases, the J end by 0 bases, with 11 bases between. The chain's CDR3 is CASSPTESNYGYTF. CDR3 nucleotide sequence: TGTGCCAGCAGTCCAACAGAATCTAACTATGGCTACACCTTC.